One sample yielded the 30 T cell receptor beta chains listed below, sequenced in a study of OX40 agonist ivuxolimab in advanced cancers. The assay was immunoSEQ multiplex PCR, and TCRdb's table has in-frame clones only and misses some. The sample has under 85,000 clones, around 85% seen once; the top ten hold 1.9%. This specimen consisted of CD4+ or CD8+ T cells sorted from blood, obtained in a trial of the OX40 agonist ivuxolimab. Receptors were obtained from an adult with an advanced solid tumor such as melanoma, head and neck, liver or kidney cancer.

The CDR3: CASSEGGGQGSYYGYTF. The CDR3 nucleotides read TGTGCCAGCAGTGAAGGGGGGGGGCAAGGATCCTACTATGGCTACACCTTC. The chain has TRBV6-1 and TRBJ1-2, with D possibly being TRBD1 (6 bases). The CDR3 is 17 residues long. Trimming stripped 1 base from V and 3 bases from J, with 18 bases between. Germline CDR1 MNHNS, CDR2 SASEGT.

The V call is TRBV7-8, the J call TRBJ1-1; possibly TRBD1 for D (5 bases). Germline assignment: CDR1 SGHVS and CDR2 FQNEAQ. Trimming took off 3 bases at V and 5 bases at J, with 13 bases between the two ends. CDR3 size: 14 residues. The CDR3 DNA reads TGTGCCAGCAGCTTCGGGATAGGGGATACTGAAGCTTTCTTT. It yields the protein CASSFGIGDTEAFF. Full variable domain (outside the CDR3, taken from reference TRBV7-8 and TRBJ1-1): GAGVSQSPRYKVAKRGQDVALRCDPISGHVSLFWYQQALGQGPEFLTYFQNEAQLDKSGLPSDRFFAERPEGSVSTLKIQRTQQEDSAVYLCASSFGIGDTEAFFGQGTRLTVV.

Here the CDR3 DNA reads TGTGCCAGCAGTCAGACAGGGGGTGGATACACTGAAGCTTTCTTT. Encoded protein: CASSQTGGGYTEAFF. The gene calls are TRBV6-5 and TRBJ1-1, with 9 nucleotides matching TRBD1. The CDR3 is 15 amino acids. V trimming: 5 bases; J trimming: 3 bases; junction bases outside the gene matches: 7. Germline CDR1 and CDR2: MNHEY and SVGAGI.

As regards this clone: At one end, the junction sequence differs from germline, possibly due to a read error. V usage is TRBV25-1 and J usage is TRBJ2-2; D might be TRBD1 or TRBD2, each matching 5 bases. Germline V gives CDR1 MGHDK, CDR2 SYGVNS. The CDR3 contains 12 residues. This CDR3 is CASSESGRGQVF. The CDR3 DNA sequence: TGTGCCAGCAGTGAATCGGGACGTGGACAAGTTTTT.

The CDR3 DNA reads as TGTGCCAGCAGTGAAGAACCCCAGGGGCTGGGAACTGAAGCTTTCTTT. Its protein is CASSEEPQGLGTEAFF. This chain uses TRBV6-1 with TRBJ1-1, with D possibly being TRBD1 (6 bases). Germline loops: CDR1 MNHNS, CDR2 SASEGT. V gave up 1 base and J gave up 5 bases, with 17 bases separating them. This CDR3 spans 16 amino acids.

V gene TRBV28 combines with J gene TRBJ2-1; unclear D gene. Trimming took off 4 bases at V and 6 bases at J, with 4 bases between the two ends. This CDR3 contains 11 residues. Germline V CDR1 and CDR2: MDHEN, SYDVKM. CDR3 loop: CASSWGNEQFF. CDR3 DNA sequence: TGTGCCAGCAGTTGGGGCAATGAGCAGTTCTTC.

V usage is TRBV10-2 and J usage is TRBJ2-1, with D perhaps TRBD2 (6 bases). Germline values: CDR1 WSHSY, CDR2 SAAADI. This CDR3 spans 13 amino acids. The germline V and J ends were trimmed by 5 bases and 9 bases, with 14 bases remaining between them. The CDR3 loop reads CASSPTWGGEQFF. CDR3 sequence (DNA): TGCGCCAGCAGTCCGACGTGGGGAGGTGAGCAGTTCTTC.

This clone was counted a few times. CDR3 nucleotides: TGTGCCAGCAGTGACAGAGCCTGGGGGTCACCCCTCCACTTT. It specifies CASSDRAWGSPLHF. V gene TRBV6-4 combines with J gene TRBJ1-6, with a weak D call TRBD1 (5 bases). Between the trimmed V and J ends, which lost 2 bases and 10 bases, there was a span of 12 bases. The CDR3 has 14 amino acids. In germline, CDR1 is MRHNA, CDR2 SNTAGT.

The chain carries TRBV7-2 and TRBJ1-2; a possible D gene is TRBD1 (6 bases). CDR3 length: 15 residues. Germline CDR1 SGHTA, CDR2 FQGNSA. Deletions cut 5 bases from V and 3 bases from J, with 16 bases between. CDR3 region: CASSGTGPSDYGYTF. The DNA of the CDR3 is TGTGCCAGCAGCGGTACAGGGCCTTCGGACTATGGCTACACCTTC.

This clone was recorded a few times. The V and J genes are TRBV9 and TRBJ2-3, with a possible D match to TRBD2 (5 bases). Germline V gene sequence: CDR1 SGDLS, CDR2 YYNGEE. The CDR3 loop spans 15 amino acids. Trimming removed 2 bases at V and 2 bases at J, with 12 bases between. CDR3 DNA: TGTGCCAGCAGCGTGGACTTCCAAAACACAGATACGCAGTATTTT. Its protein product is CASSVDFQNTDTQYF.

This chain joins TRBV7-8 and TRBJ2-7; D perhaps matches TRBD1 (5 bases). V dropped 5 bases and J dropped 2 bases, with 7 bases sitting between them. Germline V gene data show CDR1 as SGHVS and CDR2 as FQNEAQ. The CDR3 covers 12 residues. CDR3 DNA sequence: TGTGCCAGCAGCCCGGACACCTACGAGCAGTACTTC. It is translated as CASSPDTYEQYF.

The V call is TRBV5-1, the J call TRBJ2-7, with 7 bases that match TRBD1. V was clipped by 1 base and J by 5 bases; unmatched bases: 3. This CDR3 comprises 13 residues. The V gene's germline CDR1 is SGHRS and CDR2 YFSETQ. This CDR3 reads CASSLLGGDEQYF. CDR3 nucleotides: TGCGCCAGCAGCTTGTTAGGGGGCGACGAGCAGTACTTC.

The V and J genes are TRBV5-1 and TRBJ2-2; 7 nucleotides line up with TRBD1. The CDR3 covers 16 residues. V gave up 1 base and J gave up 3 bases; unmatched junction bases: 6. Germline CDR1 and CDR2: SGHRS and YFSETQ. CDR3 coding DNA: TGCGCCAGCAGCTTGACAGGGGCCACCTACACCGGGGAGCTGTTTTTT. This translates into CASSLTGATYTGELFF.

The chain links TRBV19 to TRBJ1-3; D not certain. The CDR3 covers 15 residues. Germline V gene sequence: CDR1 LNHDA, CDR2 SQIVND (reference sequence). Trimming stripped 7 bases from V and 2 bases from J, with 15 bases between. The CDR3 DNA is TGTGCCAGTAACACGGCACAGTTCGCTGGAAACACCATATATTTT. The encoded protein is CASNTAQFAGNTIYF.

This chain links TRBV28 with TRBJ2-1; 7 nucleotides match TRBD2. Germline V gives CDR1 MDHEN, CDR2 SYDVKM. V gave up 7 bases and J gave up 4 bases; unmatched junction bases: 10. CDR3 size: 15 residues. The CDR3 DNA follows: TGTGCCAGCAAGAGAGCGGGACTCACATACAATGAGCAGTTCTTC. Amino acid sequence: CASKRAGLTYNEQFF.

The chain uses TRBV27 and TRBJ2-1; D gene uncertain. CDR1 and CDR2 from the germline V gene are MNHEY and SMNVEV (reference sequence). Between the trimmed V and J ends, which lost 4 bases and 7 bases, there was a span of 11 bases. The CDR3 consists of 13 residues. This CDR3 reads CASSSHDGNEQFF. In DNA, the CDR3 is TGTGCCAGCAGTTCCCACGACGGGAATGAGCAGTTCTTC.

The gene calls are TRBV7-9 and TRBJ2-1; 9 bases are a match to TRBD2. Losses at the gene ends were 5 bases for V and 5 bases for J; bases not matched to a gene: 13. The CDR3 consists of 17 residues. Looked up from germline, CDR1 is SEHNR and CDR2 is FQNEAQ (reference sequence). CDR3 in amino acids: CASSPTRLAGPHNEQFF. The CDR3 DNA reads TGTGCCAGCAGCCCTACGCGGCTAGCGGGGCCTCACAATGAGCAGTTCTTC.

In nucleotides, the CDR3 is TGTGCCAGCAGCTCCCAGACGTCAGGGCAAAACTATGGCTACACCTTC. This encodes CASSSQTSGQNYGYTF. The chain is built from TRBV7-8 and TRBJ1-2, with D possibly matching TRBD1 (5 bases). Germline CDR1 is SGHVS and CDR2 is FQNEAQ. The V end lost 4 bases, the J end lost 2 bases, and 17 bases lay between the germline ends. The CDR3 has 16 residues.

The rearrangement joins TRBV28 to TRBJ1-5, with D tentatively TRBD1 (5 bases). Trimming cost V 11 bases and J 6 bases, with 17 bases left between them. CDR3 length: 13 amino acids. The germline gives CDR1 MDHEN, CDR2 SYDVKM. In DNA form, the CDR3 reads TGTGCCGGGAGGACATCCCCTGGTCAGCCCCAGCATTTT. It is translated as CAGRTSPGQPQHF.

This chain joins TRBV7-2 and TRBJ2-7; TRBD1 matches 11 bases. V was pared by 5 bases and J by 6 bases, with 12 bases of the junction left unmatched. This CDR3 region has 16 residues. Germline loops: CDR1 SGHTA, CDR2 FQGNSA. The CDR3 DNA is TGTGCCAGCAGCCCCGGGTCCTGGACAGGGGGCCGCGAGCAGTACTTC. It encodes CASSPGSWTGGREQYF.

Remarks on this clone: Other nucleotide sequences in the sample specify the same CDR3. The rearrangement joins TRBV19 to TRBJ1-1; the D gene is possibly TRBD1 (6 bases). Trimming left V 2 bases short and J 1 base short, with 8 bases between. The CDR3 totals 14 residues. The germline CDR1 and CDR2 sequences are LNHDA and SQIVND (reference sequence). CDR3 in DNA: TGTGCCAGTAGTATAAAGGGGGGGAACACTGAAGCTTTCTTT. Its translation is CASSIKGGNTEAFF. Drawing the rest from reference TRBV19 and TRBJ1-1, the complete variable domain is DGGITQSPKYLFRKEGQNVTLSCEQNLNHDAMYWYRQDPGQGLRLIYYSQIVNDFQKGDIAEGYSVSREKKESFPLTVTSAQKNPTAFYLCASSIKGGNTEAFFGQGTRLTVV.

V usage is TRBV7-2 and J usage is TRBJ1-6; D call uncertain. Germline CDR1 and CDR2: SGHTA and FQGNSA. V lost 1 base, J lost 7 bases, and 8 bases lay in between. The CDR3 consists of 14 residues. CDR3 residues: CASSLGGWNSPLHF. In DNA form, the CDR3 reads TGTGCCAGCAGCTTAGGGGGTTGGAATTCACCCCTCCACTTT. Together with reference TRBV7-2 and TRBJ1-6, the CDR3 gives the full variable domain: GAGVSQSPSNKVTEKGKDVELRCDPISGHTALYWYRQSLGQGLEFLIYFQGNSAPDKSGLPSDRFSAERTGGSVSTLTIQRTQQEDSAVYLCASSLGGWNSPLHFGNGTRLTVT.

The rearrangement uses TRBV5-1 and TRBJ2-1, with 9 bases identical to TRBD2. The CDR3 spans 15 residues. Germline assignment: CDR1 SGHRS and CDR2 YFSETQ. V shed 3 bases, J shed 9 bases, and the junction held 10 bases outside the gene matches. The CDR3, as DNA: TGCGCCAGCAGCTCCCGGGTAGCGGGAGTAGGTGAGCAGTTCTTC. The encoded protein is CASSSRVAGVGEQFF.

CDR3 DNA: TGCGCCAGCAGCCCCGGAGATCTCCTCTATGGCTACACCTTC. As protein: CASSPGDLLYGYTF. The chain recombines TRBV5-1 with TRBJ1-2; no definite D call. Germline V gene lookup returns CDR1 SGHRS and CDR2 YFSETQ. The CDR3 is 14 residues long. V lost 4 bases and J 4 bases, leaving 14 bases between the germline ends.

The CDR3 reads CASSSTETGNTIYF. The CDR3, as DNA: TGTGCCAGCAGCTCGACAGAAACTGGAAACACCATATATTTT. The chain joins TRBV5-6 to TRBJ1-3; D possibly corresponds to TRBD1 (5 bases). V lost 3 bases and J 2 bases, leaving 9 bases between the germline ends. The V gene's germline CDR1 is SGHDT and CDR2 YYEEEE. The CDR3 totals 14 residues.

This sequence joins TRBV7-2 and TRBJ1-2; weak D call: TRBD1 (6 bases). The CDR3 covers 15 residues. The V and J ends lost 5 bases and 2 bases respectively, with 15 bases between them. In germline, CDR1 is SGHTA, CDR2 FQGNSA. The CDR3 loop reads CASSPWGQGNYGYTF. The CDR3 DNA sequence: TGTGCCAGCAGCCCGTGGGGCCAGGGGAACTATGGCTACACCTTC.

The rearrangement uses TRBV19 and TRBJ2-1; 7 bases line up with TRBD1. The CDR3 has 15 amino acids. With 6 bases clipped from V and 8 bases from J, the junction kept 13 bases outside the gene matches. Germline V gene sequence: CDR1 LNHDA, CDR2 SQIVND (reference sequence). Here the CDR3 reads CASRRTGSSGDEQFF. CDR3 nucleotides: TGTGCCAGTAGACGGACAGGCTCCTCCGGTGATGAGCAGTTCTTC.

As DNA, the CDR3 is TGCGCCAGCAGCTTGTTAGGGGAAGGCTCACCCCTCCACTTT. Encoded protein: CASSLLGEGSPLHF. The V gene is TRBV5-1, the J gene TRBJ1-6, with D possibly matching TRBD1 (5 bases). Trimming removed 1 base from V and 10 bases from J, with 12 bases in between. This CDR3 has 14 residues. Germline assignment: CDR1 SGHRS and CDR2 YFSETQ.

The chain joins TRBV7-9 to TRBJ1-1; 8 bases align to TRBD1. J was trimmed by 3 bases and V by 4 bases; bases with no gene match: 10. The V gene's germline CDR1 is SEHNR and CDR2 FQNEAQ (reference sequence). This CDR3 spans 16 amino acids. The CDR3 protein is CASSSWQGARDTEAFF. The CDR3 DNA reads TGTGCCAGCAGCTCTTGGCAGGGGGCGCGCGACACTGAAGCTTTCTTT.

The chain is built from TRBV14 and TRBJ2-2; D ambiguous. CDR1 and CDR2 from the germline V gene are SGHDN and FVKESK. Trimming pared 4 bases from V and 9 bases from J, leaving 18 bases between. This CDR3 is 15 amino acids long. CDR3 sequence: CASSLTPPASRELFF. CDR3 DNA: TGTGCCAGCAGCCTGACTCCTCCGGCTTCTCGGGAGCTGTTTTTT.